Sequencing of this T cell receptor (beta chain) was carried out in a study of T cell responses to AZD1222 COVID-19 vaccine. Whole-study results and caveats: Variant regions that are unmutated are reportedly the target of nearly half of spike-specific TCRs. Spike was spanned by vaccine-associated CD4 TCRs, with dominance at 160-218 and 743-854. All repertoire sampling was performed exclusively after the peak T cell response.

Pooling was applied to second doses at about 4 or about 12 weeks. Libraries were prepared by immunoSEQ multiplex PCR; TCRdb keeps only in-frame clonotypes and omits some of them. The sample has under 170,000 clones, approximately 90% seen once. In its sample, this clone was seen once. Its antigen is still unknown. J was trimmed by 10 bases and V by 5 bases; bases with no gene match: 2. Germline loops: CDR1 SGHVS, CDR2 FNYEAQ. This CDR3 has 12 amino acids. V gene TRBV7-6 combines with J gene TRBJ2-1; 10 nucleotides agree with TRBD2. The sequencing here drew on peripheral blood, taken 28 days after the second AZD1222 dose. The receptor was derived from an adult who received the AZD1222 COVID-19 vaccine. The CDR3 DNA reads as TGTGCCAGCAGCCCTAGCGGGAGAGAGCAGTTCTTC. This translates into CASSPSGREQFF.